This T cell receptor beta chain came from a study of monozygotic twins with inflammatory bowel disease. Each UMI harboured a 6-nucleotide sample barcode and was appended via template switching. TCRdb reprocessed the 5' RACE reads, with one entry per CDR3 protein and no DNA. The sample yields roughly 330,000 distinct CDR3 sequences, of which the top ten take up around 2%. Germline-derived CDR1 and CDR2 are MNHEY and SMNVEV (reference sequence). CDR3 length: 14 amino acids. The TCR sequence derives from a human donor with ulcerative colitis or Crohn's disease, or a healthy co-twin of an affected twin (not recorded which). Source material: blood. This rearrangement joins TRBV27 to TRBJ2-5; TCRdb gives TRBD1 as the D gene, but with no DNA this cannot be confirmed. CDR3 amino acids: CASRFRGYGETQYF.